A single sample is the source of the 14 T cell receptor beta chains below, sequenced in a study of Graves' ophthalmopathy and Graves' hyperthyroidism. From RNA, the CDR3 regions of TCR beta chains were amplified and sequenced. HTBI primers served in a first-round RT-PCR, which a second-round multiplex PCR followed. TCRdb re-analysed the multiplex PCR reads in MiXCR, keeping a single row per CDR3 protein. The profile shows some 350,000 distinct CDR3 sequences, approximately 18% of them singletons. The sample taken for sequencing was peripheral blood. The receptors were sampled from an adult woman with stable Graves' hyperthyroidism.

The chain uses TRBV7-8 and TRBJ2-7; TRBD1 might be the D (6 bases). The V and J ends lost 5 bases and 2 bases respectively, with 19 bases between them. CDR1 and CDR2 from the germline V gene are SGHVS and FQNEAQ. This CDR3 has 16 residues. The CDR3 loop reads CASSTSWQGTTYEQYF. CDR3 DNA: TGTGCCAGCAGCACCTCGTGGCAGGGGACGACCTACGAGCAGTACTTC.

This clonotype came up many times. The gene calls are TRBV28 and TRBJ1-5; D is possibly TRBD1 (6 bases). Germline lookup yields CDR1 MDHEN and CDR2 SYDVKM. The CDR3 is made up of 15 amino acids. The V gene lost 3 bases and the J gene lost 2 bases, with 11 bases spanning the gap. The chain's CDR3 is CASSFIGGGNQPQHF. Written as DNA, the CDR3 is TGTGCCAGCAGTTTCATCGGGGGCGGCAATCAGCCCCAGCATTTT.

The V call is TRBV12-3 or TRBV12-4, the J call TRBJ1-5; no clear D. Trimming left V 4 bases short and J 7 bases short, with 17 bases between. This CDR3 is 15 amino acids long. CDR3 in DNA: TGTGCCAGCAGTTCCAACAAATTTTGGGGACAGCCCCAGCATTTT. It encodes CASSSNKFWGQPQHF.

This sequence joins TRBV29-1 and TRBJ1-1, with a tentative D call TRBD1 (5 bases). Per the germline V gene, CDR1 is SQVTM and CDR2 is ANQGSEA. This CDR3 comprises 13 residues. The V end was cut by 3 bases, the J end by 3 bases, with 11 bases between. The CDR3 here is CSVEGGQDTEAFF. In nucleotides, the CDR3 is TGCAGCGTTGAGGGGGGTCAGGACACTGAAGCTTTCTTT. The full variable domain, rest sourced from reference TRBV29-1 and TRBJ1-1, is SAVISQKPSRDICQRGTSLTIQCQVDSQVTMMFWYRQQPGQSLTLIATANQGSEATYESGFVIDKFPISRPNLTFSTLTVSNMSPEDSSIYLCSVEGGQDTEAFFGQGTRLTVV.

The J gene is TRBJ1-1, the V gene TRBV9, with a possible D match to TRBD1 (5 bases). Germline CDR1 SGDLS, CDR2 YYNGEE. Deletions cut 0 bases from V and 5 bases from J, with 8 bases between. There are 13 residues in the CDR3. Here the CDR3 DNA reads TGTGCCAGCAGCGTAGAGACAGATACTGAAGCTTTCTTT. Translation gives CASSVETDTEAFF.

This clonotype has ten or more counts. CDR3: CASSLGPVGGNTIYF. Written as DNA, the CDR3 is TGTGCCAGCAGCTTAGGTCCGGTAGGGGGAAACACCATATATTTT. V and J are TRBV7-2 and TRBJ1-3; D not resolved. V lost 1 base, J lost 4 bases, and 11 bases lay in between. CDR1 is SGHTA and CDR2 is FQGNSA in the germline V gene. The CDR3 consists of 15 residues.

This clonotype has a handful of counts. The CDR3 bases are TGCAGTGCTCGGACTAGCGGGAGTCCTAGCACAGATACGCAGTATTTT. Encoded protein: CSARTSGSPSTDTQYF. The rearrangement uses TRBV20-1 and TRBJ2-3, with TRBD2 matching over 13 bases. CDR3 length: 16 amino acids. V lost 5 bases to trimming and J lost 0 bases; unmatched junction nucleotides: 5. Germline CDR1 and CDR2: DFQATT and SNEGSKA (reference sequence).

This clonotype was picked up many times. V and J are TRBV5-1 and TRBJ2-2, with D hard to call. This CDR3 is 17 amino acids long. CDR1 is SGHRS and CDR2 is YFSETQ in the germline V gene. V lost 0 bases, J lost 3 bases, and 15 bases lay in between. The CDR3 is CASSLVVSNRYTGELFF. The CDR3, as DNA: TGCGCCAGCAGCTTGGTCGTCAGTAATAGATACACCGGGGAGCTGTTTTTT.

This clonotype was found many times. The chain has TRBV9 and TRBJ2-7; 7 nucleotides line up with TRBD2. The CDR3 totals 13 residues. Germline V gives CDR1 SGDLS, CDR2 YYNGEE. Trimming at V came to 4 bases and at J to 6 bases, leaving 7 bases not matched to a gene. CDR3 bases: TGTGCCAGCAGCCCCAGTGGGGGGGGCGAGCAGTACTTC. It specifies CASSPSGGGEQYF.

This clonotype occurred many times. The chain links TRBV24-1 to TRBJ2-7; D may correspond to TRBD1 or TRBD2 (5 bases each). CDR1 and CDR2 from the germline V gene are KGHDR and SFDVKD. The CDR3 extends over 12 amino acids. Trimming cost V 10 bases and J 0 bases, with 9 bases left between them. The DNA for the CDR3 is TGTGCCACACAAGGGACCTCCTACGAGCAGTACTTC. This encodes CATQGTSYEQYF.

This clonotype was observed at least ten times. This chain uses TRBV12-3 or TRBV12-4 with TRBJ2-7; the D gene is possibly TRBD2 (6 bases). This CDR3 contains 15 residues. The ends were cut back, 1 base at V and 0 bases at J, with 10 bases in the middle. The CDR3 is CASSLDMTSSYEQYF. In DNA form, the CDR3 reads TGTGCCAGCAGTTTAGATATGACTAGCTCCTACGAGCAGTACTTC.

The chain's CDR3 is CASMKSGLKAGEASWYF. The CDR3 DNA is TGTGCCAGCATGAAAAGCGGGTTAAAAGCGGGAGAAGCCAGTTGGTACTTC. The chain uses TRBV28 and TRBJ2-7, with 8 bases fitting TRBD2. V lost 7 bases and J lost 12; bases outside the gene matches: 26. The CDR3 totals 17 residues. Germline assignment: CDR1 MDHEN and CDR2 SYDVKM.

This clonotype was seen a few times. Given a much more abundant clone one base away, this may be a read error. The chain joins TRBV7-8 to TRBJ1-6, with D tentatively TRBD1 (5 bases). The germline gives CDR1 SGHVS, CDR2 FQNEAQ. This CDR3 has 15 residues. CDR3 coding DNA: TGTGCCAGCAGCTTTGTCAGGGCGGATAATTCACACCTCCACTTT. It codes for CASSFVRADNSHLHF.

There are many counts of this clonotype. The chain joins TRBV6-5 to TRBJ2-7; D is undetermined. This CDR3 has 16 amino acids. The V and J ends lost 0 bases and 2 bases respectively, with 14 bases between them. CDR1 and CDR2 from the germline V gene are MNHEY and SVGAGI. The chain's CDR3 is CASSYSRFLQTYEQYF. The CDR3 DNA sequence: TGTGCCAGCAGTTACTCGCGTTTTCTACAGACCTACGAGCAGTACTTC.